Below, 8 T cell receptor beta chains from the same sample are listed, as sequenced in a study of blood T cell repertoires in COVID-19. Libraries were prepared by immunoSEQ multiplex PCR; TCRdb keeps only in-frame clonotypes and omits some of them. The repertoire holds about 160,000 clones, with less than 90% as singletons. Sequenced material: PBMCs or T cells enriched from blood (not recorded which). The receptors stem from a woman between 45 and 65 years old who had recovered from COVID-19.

This CDR3 reads CASSSGLPNNEQFF. CDR3 nucleotide sequence: TGTGCCAGCAGTTCGGGACTTCCTAACAATGAGCAGTTCTTC. V gene TRBV28 combines with J gene TRBJ2-1; TRBD2 might be the D (6 bases). The V end was cut by 4 bases, the J end by 5 bases, with 12 bases between. Looked up from germline, CDR1 is MDHEN and CDR2 is SYDVKM. This CDR3 has 14 amino acids.

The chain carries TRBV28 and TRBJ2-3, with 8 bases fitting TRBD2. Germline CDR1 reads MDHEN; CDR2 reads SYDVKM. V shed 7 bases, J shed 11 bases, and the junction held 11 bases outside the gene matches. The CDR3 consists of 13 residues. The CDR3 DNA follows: TGTGCCAGCATGCGGGGGGCCGGGGTTAGGCAGTATTTT. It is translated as CASMRGAGVRQYF.

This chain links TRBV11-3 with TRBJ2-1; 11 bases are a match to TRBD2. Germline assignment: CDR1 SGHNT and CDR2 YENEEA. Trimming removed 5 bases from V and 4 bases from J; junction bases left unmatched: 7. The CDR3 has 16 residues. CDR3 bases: TGTGCCAGCAGCCGTTTTACTAGCGGGGGATACAATGAGCAGTTCTTC. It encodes CASSRFTSGGYNEQFF. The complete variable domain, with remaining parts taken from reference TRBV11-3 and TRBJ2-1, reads EAGVVQSPRYKIIEKKQPVAFWCNPISGHNTLYWYLQNLGQGPELLIRYENEEAVDDSQLPKDRFSAERLKGVDSTLKIQPAELGDSAVYLCASSRFTSGGYNEQFFGPGTRLTVL.

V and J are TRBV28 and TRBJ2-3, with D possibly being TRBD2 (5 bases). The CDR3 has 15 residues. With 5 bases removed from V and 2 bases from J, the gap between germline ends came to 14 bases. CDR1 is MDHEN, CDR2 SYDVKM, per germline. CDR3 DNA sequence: TGTGCCAGCAGTCCTCCGGGGTCTTTCACAGATACGCAGTATTTT. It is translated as CASSPPGSFTDTQYF. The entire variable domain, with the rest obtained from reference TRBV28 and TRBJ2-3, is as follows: DVKVTQSSRYLVKRTGEKVFLECVQDMDHENMFWYRQDPGLGLRLIYFSYDVKMKEKGDIPEGYSVSREKKERFSLILESASTNQTSMYLCASSPPGSFTDTQYFGPGTRLTVL.

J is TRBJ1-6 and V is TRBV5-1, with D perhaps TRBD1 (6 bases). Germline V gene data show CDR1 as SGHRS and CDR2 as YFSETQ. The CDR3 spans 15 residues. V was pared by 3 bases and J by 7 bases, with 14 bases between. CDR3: CASSSQGPWNSPLHF. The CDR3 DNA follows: TGCGCCAGCAGCTCACAGGGACCGTGGAATTCACCCCTCCACTTT.

The CDR3 spells CASSPGGREGEQFF. The CDR3 DNA follows: TGTGCCAGCAGCCCCGGTGGGCGGGAGGGTGAGCAGTTCTTC. The genes are TRBV28 and TRBJ2-1; 9 nucleotides agree with TRBD2. The germline gives CDR1 MDHEN, CDR2 SYDVKM. This CDR3 has 14 amino acids. Unmatched junction bases numbered 9, after V lost 6 bases and J lost 9 bases.

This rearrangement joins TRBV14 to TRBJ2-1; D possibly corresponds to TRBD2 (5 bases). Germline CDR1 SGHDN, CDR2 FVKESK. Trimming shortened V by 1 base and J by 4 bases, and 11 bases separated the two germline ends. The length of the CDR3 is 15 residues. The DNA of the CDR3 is TGTGCCAGCAGCCAAGTGGGAGCCGGTTACAATGAGCAGTTCTTC. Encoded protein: CASSQVGAGYNEQFF. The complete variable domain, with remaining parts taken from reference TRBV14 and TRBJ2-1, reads EAGVTQFPSHSVIEKGQTVTLRCDPISGHDNLYWYRRVMGKEIKFLLHFVKESKQDESGMPNNRFLAERTGGTYSTLKVQPAELEDSGVYFCASSQVGAGYNEQFFGPGTRLTVL.

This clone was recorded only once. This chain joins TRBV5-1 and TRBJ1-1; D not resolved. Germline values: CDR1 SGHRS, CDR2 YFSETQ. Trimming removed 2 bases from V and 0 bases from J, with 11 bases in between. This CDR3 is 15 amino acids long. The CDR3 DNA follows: TGCGCCAGCAGCTTTGGCCCAACCATGAACACTGAAGCTTTCTTT. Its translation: CASSFGPTMNTEAFF.